This TCR beta chain was captured in a study of cytomegalovirus exposure and HLA in healthy donors. With 60 Vbeta and 13 Jbeta primers, the PCR was carried out. The method was immunoSEQ multiplex PCR; TCRdb's version includes in-frame clones alone and lacks a portion of them. The sample includes around 51,000 clones. The germline gives CDR1 MDHEN, CDR2 SYDVKM. There are 15 residues in the CDR3. The V and J ends lost 3 bases and 8 bases, in that order; junction bases with no gene match: 10. Notes on this clone: Its antigen is not identified.

This cohort consisted of healthy bone marrow donors. General study findings and limits: Researchers reported in a later analysis that a missense DCLRE1C variant was tied to TCR beta V- and J-gene trimming. Presence/absence analyses rested on an assumption that sequencing depth was roughly uniform across donors.

The sequence was collected from a man aged 35 to 55 in good health and CMV-seropositive. J is TRBJ1-5 and V is TRBV28, with 7 bases that match TRBD1. Sequenced: PBMCs. The CDR3 bases are TGTGCCAGCAGTTTGGCCCCTGACAGGGCTGAGCCCCAGCATTTT. Amino acid sequence: CASSLAPDRAEPQHF.